This T cell receptor (beta chain) came from a study of shared clonotypes between healthy human individuals. Whole-study results and caveats: The study sampled only blood, and tissue repertoires likely differ. Depth was large, yet rarefaction showed that sorted-subset sequencing was incomplete.

In its sample, this clone was seen once. As yet, its antigen is unknown. Naive CD8 cells lacked CD45RO, underwent positive selection for CCR7 and left out terminally differentiated effector memory CD45RA+ cells. Clones were sequenced by immunoSEQ multiplex PCR, and TCRdb holds only the in-frame ones, with some missing. The data contain hundreds of thousands of clones, approximately 96% of them singletons. V was clipped by 8 bases and J by 0 bases, with 5 bases between them. This CDR3 has 12 amino acids. CDR1 and CDR2 from the germline V gene are MNHEY and SMNVEV (reference sequence). The receptor's source is a woman aged 30 to 39 in good health. This chain uses TRBV27 with TRBJ1-5, with D unclear. Sequencing was done on a sample of naive CD8+ T cells sorted from blood. The CDR3 reads CASGDSNQPQHF. CDR3 DNA: TGTGCCAGCGGGGATAGCAATCAGCCCCAGCATTTT.